The 19 T cell receptor beta chains below all came from one sample that was sequenced in a study of shared clonotypes between healthy human individuals. Naive CD8 isolation took CD45RO-negative cells positively selected for CCR7 and excluded terminally differentiated effector memory CD45RA+ cells. Sequencing used immunoSEQ multiplex PCR; TCRdb keeps in-frame clones, though not all of them. Of under 2,000,000 clones in the sample, about 95% were seen once. Material for sequencing was naive CD8+ T cells sorted from blood. Receptors were obtained from a man between 18 and 35 years old in good health.

This clone came up once. V gene TRBV27 combines with J gene TRBJ2-3, with 12 nucleotides matching TRBD2. The V gene end was trimmed by 8 bases and the J gene end by 4 bases; junction bases not matched to a gene: 10. Looked up from germline, CDR1 is MNHEY and CDR2 is SMNVEV (reference sequence). The CDR3 spans 16 residues. The CDR3 is CASGLAGFSGPDTQYF. The CDR3 DNA reads TGTGCCAGCGGACTAGCGGGATTCTCCGGCCCAGATACGCAGTATTTT.

V gene TRBV7-9 combines with J gene TRBJ1-6; the D gene is possibly TRBD1 (5 bases). Germline values: CDR1 SEHNR, CDR2 FQNEAQ (reference sequence). The CDR3 sequence is 14 residues long. V lost 0 bases to trimming and J lost 13 bases, with 13 bases between them. As DNA, the CDR3 is TGTGCCAGCAGCTTAGCGAGTGGGGCCTTCCCCCTCCACTTT. Translated, it gives CASSLASGAFPLHF.

The rearrangement links TRBV13 to TRBJ1-3; TRBD1 matches at 10 bases. Germline V gene data show CDR1 as PRHDT and CDR2 as FYEKMQ (reference sequence). CDR3 length: 15 amino acids. V lost 5 bases, J lost 2 bases, and 3 bases stayed unmatched. In DNA, the CDR3 is TGTGCCAGCAGCCAAGGGACAGGGGCTGGAAACACCATATATTTT. Translation: CASSQGTGAGNTIYF.

The J gene is TRBJ2-7, the V gene TRBV29-1; tentatively, D is TRBD2 (5 bases). The CDR3 is 17 residues long. V shed 1 base and J shed 4 bases, with 23 bases lying between them. Germline V CDR1 and CDR2: SQVTM, ANQGSEA. In DNA form, the CDR3 reads TGCAGCGTTGAAGGAGTAACTAAGAGAGGAGGTCCTTACGAGCAGTACTTC. This gives the protein CSVEGVTKRGGPYEQYF.

The chain links TRBV11-2 to TRBJ1-2; no clear D gene. Per the germline V gene, CDR1 is SGHAT and CDR2 is FQNNGV. V gave up 1 base and J gave up 0 bases, with 12 bases separating them. The CDR3 is made up of 16 amino acids. CDR3 DNA sequence: TGTGCCAGCAGCTTAGTCGCCGGAGAAGCTAACTATGGCTACACCTTC. Translation: CASSLVAGEANYGYTF.

This sequence joins TRBV15 and TRBJ2-7; the D gene is possibly TRBD2 (5 bases). The CDR3 contains 14 residues. V was clipped by 2 bases and J by 5 bases, with 13 bases between them. From germline, CDR1 is LNHNV and CDR2 YYDKDF (reference sequence). The CDR3, as DNA: TGTGCCACCAGCAGAACCACGGGGAGCCACGAGCAGTACTTC. Translated, it gives CATSRTTGSHEQYF.

V and J are TRBV2 and TRBJ1-1; no definite D call. V was cut by 7 bases and J by 1 base, with 13 bases left in between. This CDR3 contains 14 residues. CDR1 and CDR2 (germline): SNHLY, FYNNEI. CDR3 nucleotide sequence: TGTGCCAGCACCCGGACGGGAACGAACACTGAAGCTTTCTTT. Protein product: CASTRTGTNTEAFF.

The chain combines TRBV7-2 with TRBJ2-1; 7 positions match TRBD1. With V trimmed by 6 bases and J by 5 bases, 13 bases remained unmatched. This CDR3 comprises 16 residues. Germline V gives CDR1 SGHTA, CDR2 FQGNSA. DNA for the CDR3: TGTGCCAGCAGTTACTGGGTGACAGGGTACGACAATGAGCAGTTCTTC. This translates into CASSYWVTGYDNEQFF.

V and J are TRBV5-1 and TRBJ1-2; no definite D call. Germline V gene lookup returns CDR1 SGHRS and CDR2 YFSETQ. The CDR3 spans 13 residues. V gave up 0 bases and J gave up 7 bases, with 10 bases separating them. The CDR3 coding sequence is TGCGCCAGCAGCTTGGCTGGTGGGCCTGGCTACACCTTC. Amino acids: CASSLAGGPGYTF.

As concerns this clone: This specimen includes other DNA sequences encoding the same CDR3. The J gene is TRBJ2-7, the V gene TRBV7-9; 7 nucleotides line up with TRBD2. CDR3 size: 14 residues. Trimming at V came to 1 base and at J to 4 bases, leaving 4 bases not matched to a gene. Germline V gene lookup returns CDR1 SEHNR and CDR2 FQNEAQ (reference sequence). The CDR3 is CASSLGASGYEQYF. CDR3 nucleotide sequence: TGTGCCAGCAGCTTAGGCGCTAGCGGATACGAGCAGTACTTC.

This chain joins TRBV30 and TRBJ2-1; D perhaps matches TRBD1 (5 bases). The ends were cut back, 5 bases at V and 7 bases at J, with 21 bases in the middle. Germline V CDR1 and CDR2: GTSNPN, SVGIG (reference sequence). The CDR3 runs 15 residues. This CDR3 is CAWASPRQPLNEQFF. The CDR3 DNA reads as TGTGCCTGGGCCTCACCCCGACAGCCTCTAAATGAGCAGTTCTTC.

The chain has TRBV4-1 and TRBJ2-5; D tentatively fits TRBD1 or TRBD2 (5 bases each). The CDR3 spans 16 residues. Germline values: CDR1 MGHRA, CDR2 YSYEKL. The V end lost 0 bases, the J end lost 5 bases, and 16 bases lay between the germline ends. CDR3 sequence reads: CASSQDPGPAGETQYF. The CDR3 region has the DNA TGCGCCAGCAGCCAAGACCCGGGACCGGCAGGGGAGACCCAGTACTTC.

This clone was counted once. DNA for the CDR3: TGTGCCAGCAGCTTAGGGGGGACGGCAAACACTGAAGCTTTCTTT. Translating gives CASSLGGTANTEAFF. The rearrangement uses TRBV7-6 and TRBJ1-1; TRBD1 is a possible D gene (5 bases). The CDR3 contains 15 residues. The V end was cut by 1 base, the J end by 2 bases, with 11 bases between. From germline, CDR1 is SGHVS and CDR2 FNYEAQ.

The sample holds one count of this clone. A much larger clone lies one base from this, so it may be a read error. This sample also contains other DNA sequences that code for the same CDR3. The genes are TRBV11-3 and TRBJ1-1, with a weak D call TRBD1 (5 bases). Deletions cut 1 base from V and 4 bases from J, with 7 bases between. Germline loops: CDR1 SGHNT, CDR2 YENEEA. The CDR3 runs to 13 residues. CDR3 region: CASSLAGGTEAFF. The CDR3 DNA is TGTGCCAGCAGCTTAGCGGGGGGCACTGAAGCTTTCTTT.

This chain uses TRBV6-1 with TRBJ1-1; D not resolved. The V and J ends lost 2 bases and 4 bases respectively, with 17 bases between them. Germline values: CDR1 MNHNS, CDR2 SASEGT. This CDR3 has 16 amino acids. CDR3 loop: CASSEKRSLWGTEAFF. The CDR3 bases are TGTGCCAGCAGTGAAAAGCGCAGCCTTTGGGGCACTGAAGCTTTCTTT.

As concerns this clone: Other nucleotide sequences from this sample produce the same CDR3. This chain links TRBV19 with TRBJ1-1; no clear D gene. The CDR3 is made up of 13 amino acids. The V gene lost 2 bases and the J gene lost 6 bases, with 10 bases spanning the gap. Germline CDR1 is LNHDA and CDR2 is SQIVND (reference sequence). The CDR3: CASSILGSAEAFF. The CDR3, as DNA: TGTGCCAGTAGTATATTGGGATCCGCTGAAGCTTTCTTT.

The gene calls are TRBV7-2 and TRBJ2-3; 14 nucleotides align to TRBD2. V lost 3 bases, J lost 4 bases, and 0 bases stayed unmatched. This CDR3 is built from 15 residues. Germline CDR1 and CDR2: SGHTA and FQGNSA. Here the CDR3 reads CASSLTSGRADTQYF. CDR3 sequence (DNA): TGTGCCAGCAGCTTGACTAGCGGGAGGGCAGATACGCAGTATTTT.

This clone was recorded only once. The chain employs TRBV7-9 and TRBJ2-1; 9 bases agree with TRBD2. Germline V gene data show CDR1 as SEHNR and CDR2 as FQNEAQ (reference sequence). The CDR3 consists of 16 residues. V trimming: 5 bases; J trimming: 7 bases; junction bases outside the gene matches: 12. This CDR3 is CASSQSGRNTSNEQFF. In DNA, the CDR3 is TGTGCCAGCAGCCAAAGCGGGAGGAATACGTCTAATGAGCAGTTCTTC. The full variable domain, its missing parts supplied by reference TRBV7-9 and TRBJ2-1, is DTGVSQNPRHKITKRGQNVTFRCDPISEHNRLYWYRQTLGQGPEFLTYFQNEAQLEKSRLLSDRFSAERPKGSFSTLEIQRTEQGDSAMYLCASSQSGRNTSNEQFFGPGTRLTVL.

This sequence joins TRBV7-9 and TRBJ2-3; TRBD1 is a possible D gene (7 bases). This CDR3 contains 13 residues. Germline loops: CDR1 SEHNR, CDR2 FQNEAQ (reference sequence). The CDR3 nucleotides are TGTGGGATTTCGGCAGGGGGGACAGATACGCAGTATTTT. Its translation: CGISAGGTDTQYF.